This paragraph reports one TCR beta chain. Every donor's regimen consisted of nivolumab, ipilimumab, aspirin, low-dose cyclophosphamide and low-dose radiotherapy. These data are taken from a study of low-dose radiotherapy and immunotherapy resistance in tumors. Study as a whole: Members of Cohort 1 were treated with 0.5 Gy per fraction every 2 weeks. The prescribed total PTV dose was 6.5 Gy. With cycle 1 day 1 as the start, patients took oral aspirin 300 mg daily for four cycles.

V lost 7 bases to trimming and J lost 5 bases, with 12 bases between them. Germline V lookup: CDR1 SNHLY, CDR2 FYNNEI. The CDR3 runs 13 residues. Covering alpha and beta chains, TRAV- and TRBV-specific primers were used for the first-strand cDNA. For amplifying TCRs, the PCR ran for roughly 20 cycles with Phusion, which was used together with a constant-region primer and the adapter on the V primers. Using its own MiXCR run on the reads, TCRdb lists one record per CDR3 protein. The sample consists of about 12,000 distinct CDR3 sequences, under 85% of them appearing once. This rearrangement joins TRBV2 to TRBJ2-1, with no clear D. The origin of this receptor is a human donor with advanced metastatic prostate, ovarian, gallbladder or colorectal cancer (not recorded which). This table probably holds off-target reads from a library built for another chain. The CDR3 sequence is CASKVLSNNEQFF. As DNA, the CDR3 is TGTGCCAGCAAGGTATTATCAAACAATGAGCAGTTCTTC.